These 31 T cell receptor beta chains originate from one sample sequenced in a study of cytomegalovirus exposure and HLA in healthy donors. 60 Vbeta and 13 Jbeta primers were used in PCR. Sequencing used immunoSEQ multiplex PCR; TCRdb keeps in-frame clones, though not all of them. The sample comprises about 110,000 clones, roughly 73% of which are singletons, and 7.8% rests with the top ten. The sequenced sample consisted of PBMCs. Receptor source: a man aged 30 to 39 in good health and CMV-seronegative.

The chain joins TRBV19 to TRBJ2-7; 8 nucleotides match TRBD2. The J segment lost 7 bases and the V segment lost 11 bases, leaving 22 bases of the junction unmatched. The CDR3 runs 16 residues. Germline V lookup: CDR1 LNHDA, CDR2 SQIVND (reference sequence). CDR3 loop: CAGFDPCGRRAWEQYF. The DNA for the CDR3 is TGTGCCGGGTTTGATCCTTGCGGGAGGAGGGCGTGGGAGCAGTACTTC.

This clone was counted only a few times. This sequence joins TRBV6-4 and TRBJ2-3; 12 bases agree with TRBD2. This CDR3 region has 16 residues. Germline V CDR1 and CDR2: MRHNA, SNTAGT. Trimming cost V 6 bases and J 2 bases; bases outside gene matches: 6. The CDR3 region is CASSGLAGSYTDTQYF. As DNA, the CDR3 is TGTGCCAGCAGCGGACTAGCGGGGAGTTACACAGATACGCAGTATTTT.

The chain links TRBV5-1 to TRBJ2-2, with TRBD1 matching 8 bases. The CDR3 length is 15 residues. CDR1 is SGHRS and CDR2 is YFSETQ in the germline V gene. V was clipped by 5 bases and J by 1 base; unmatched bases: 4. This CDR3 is CASSYGTGNTGELFF. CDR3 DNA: TGCGCCAGCAGTTACGGGACAGGGAACACCGGGGAGCTGTTTTTT. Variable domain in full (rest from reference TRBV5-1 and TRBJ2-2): KAGVTQTPRYLIKTRGQQVTLSCSPISGHRSVSWYQQTPGQGLQFLFEYFSETQRNKGNFPGRFSGRQFSNSRSEMNVSTLELGDSALYLCASSYGTGNTGELFFGEGSRLTVL.

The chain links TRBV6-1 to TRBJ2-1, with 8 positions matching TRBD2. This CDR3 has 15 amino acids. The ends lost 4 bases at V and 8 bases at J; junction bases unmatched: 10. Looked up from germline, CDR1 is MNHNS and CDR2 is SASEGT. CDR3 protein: CASSAGLVAFDEQFF. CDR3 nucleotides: TGTGCCAGCAGTGCGGGACTAGTAGCGTTTGATGAGCAGTTCTTC.

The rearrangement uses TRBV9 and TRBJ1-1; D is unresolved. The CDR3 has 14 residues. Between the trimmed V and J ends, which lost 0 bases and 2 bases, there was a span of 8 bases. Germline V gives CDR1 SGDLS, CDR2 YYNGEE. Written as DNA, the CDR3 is TGTGCCAGCAGCGTAGGTGGCTCCAACACTGAAGCTTTCTTT. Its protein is CASSVGGSNTEAFF. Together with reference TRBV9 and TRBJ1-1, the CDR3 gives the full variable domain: DSGVTQTPKHLITATGQRVTLRCSPRSGDLSVYWYQQSLDQGLQFLIQYYNGEERAKGNILERFSAQQFPDLHSELNLSSLELGDSALYFCASSVGGSNTEAFFGQGTRLTVV.

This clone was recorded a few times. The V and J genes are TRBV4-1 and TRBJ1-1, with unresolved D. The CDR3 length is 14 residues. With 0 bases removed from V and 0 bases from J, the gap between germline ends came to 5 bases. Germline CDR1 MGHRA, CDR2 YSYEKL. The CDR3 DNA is TGCGCCAGCAGCCAAGAACAAGTGAACACTGAAGCTTTCTTT. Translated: CASSQEQVNTEAFF.

The CDR3, as DNA: TGTGCCAGCAGGGGAGGGCACAATGAGCAGTTCTTC. Its translation is CASRGGHNEQFF. This chain links TRBV25-1 with TRBJ2-1; 7 bases line up with TRBD2. Germline V gene sequence: CDR1 MGHDK, CDR2 SYGVNS. The CDR3 contains 12 residues. Trimming took 6 bases from V and 5 from J; bases not matched to a gene: 1.

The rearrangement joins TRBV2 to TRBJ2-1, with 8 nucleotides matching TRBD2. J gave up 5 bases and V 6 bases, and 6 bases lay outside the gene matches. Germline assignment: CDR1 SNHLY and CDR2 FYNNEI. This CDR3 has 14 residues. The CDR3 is CASRPIAGNNEQFF. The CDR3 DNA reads TGTGCCAGCAGACCAATAGCGGGAAACAATGAGCAGTTCTTC.

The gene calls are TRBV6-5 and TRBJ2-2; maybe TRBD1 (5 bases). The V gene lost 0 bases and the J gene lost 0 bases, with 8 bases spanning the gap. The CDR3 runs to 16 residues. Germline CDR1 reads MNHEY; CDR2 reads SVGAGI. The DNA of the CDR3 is TGTGCCAGCAGTTACTCGCAGGGCTCGAACACCGGGGAGCTGTTTTTT. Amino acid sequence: CASSYSQGSNTGELFF.

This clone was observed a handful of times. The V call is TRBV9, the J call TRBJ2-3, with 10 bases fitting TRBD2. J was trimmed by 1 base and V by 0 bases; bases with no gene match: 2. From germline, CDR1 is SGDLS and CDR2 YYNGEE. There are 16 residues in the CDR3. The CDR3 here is CASSVAGTSGTDTQYF. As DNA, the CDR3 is TGTGCCAGCAGCGTAGCTGGGACTAGCGGCACAGATACGCAGTATTTT.

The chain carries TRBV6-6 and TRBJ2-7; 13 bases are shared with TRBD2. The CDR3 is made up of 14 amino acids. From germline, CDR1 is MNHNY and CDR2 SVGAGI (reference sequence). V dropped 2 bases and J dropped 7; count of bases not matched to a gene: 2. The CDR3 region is CASSYGTSGKEQYF. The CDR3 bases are TGTGCCAGCAGTTACGGGACTAGCGGGAAGGAGCAGTACTTC.

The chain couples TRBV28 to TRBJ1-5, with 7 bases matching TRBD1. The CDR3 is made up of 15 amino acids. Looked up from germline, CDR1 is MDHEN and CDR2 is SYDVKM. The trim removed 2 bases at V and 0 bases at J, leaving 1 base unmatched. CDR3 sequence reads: CASSLDRASNQPQHF. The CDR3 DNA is TGTGCCAGCAGTTTAGACAGGGCTAGCAATCAGCCCCAGCATTTT.

CDR3 DNA: TGTGCCAGCAGGGGAACAAGGACGGGATCAATTGGGTATGGCTACACCTTC. Its protein product is CASRGTRTGSIGYGYTF. This chain uses TRBV25-1 with TRBJ1-2; D is unresolved. The V gene's germline CDR1 is MGHDK and CDR2 SYGVNS. The length of the CDR3 is 17 residues. The ends were cut back, 6 bases at V and 5 bases at J, with 25 bases in the middle.

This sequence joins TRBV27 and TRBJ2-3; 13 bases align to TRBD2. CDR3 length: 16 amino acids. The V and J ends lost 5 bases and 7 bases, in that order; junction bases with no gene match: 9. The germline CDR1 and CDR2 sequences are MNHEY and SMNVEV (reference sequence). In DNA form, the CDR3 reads TGTGCCAGCAGTCGAGAGACTAGCGGGAGGAAAAATACGCAGTATTTT. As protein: CASSRETSGRKNTQYF.

In DNA, the CDR3 is TGTGCCAGCAGTACCGACAGAACATCCTATGGCTACACCTTC. Its translation: CASSTDRTSYGYTF. V and J are TRBV6-1 and TRBJ1-2; TRBD1 is a possible D gene (5 bases). Germline V CDR1 and CDR2: MNHNS, SASEGT. There are 14 residues in the CDR3. Trimming left V 5 bases short and J 4 bases short, with 14 bases between.

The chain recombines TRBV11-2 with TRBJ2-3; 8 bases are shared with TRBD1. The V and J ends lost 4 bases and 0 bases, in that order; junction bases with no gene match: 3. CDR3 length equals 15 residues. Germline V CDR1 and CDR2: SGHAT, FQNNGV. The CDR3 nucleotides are TGTGCCAGCAGCTCTCAGGGGGCAAGCACAGATACGCAGTATTTT. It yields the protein CASSSQGASTDTQYF.

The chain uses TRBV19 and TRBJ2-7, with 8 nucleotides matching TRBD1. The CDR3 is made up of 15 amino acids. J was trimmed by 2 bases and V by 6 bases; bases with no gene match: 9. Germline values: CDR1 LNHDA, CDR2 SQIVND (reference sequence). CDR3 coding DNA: TGTGCCAGTAGCCGGGACGAGACAGGGGCCTACGAGCAGTACTTC. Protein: CASSRDETGAYEQYF.

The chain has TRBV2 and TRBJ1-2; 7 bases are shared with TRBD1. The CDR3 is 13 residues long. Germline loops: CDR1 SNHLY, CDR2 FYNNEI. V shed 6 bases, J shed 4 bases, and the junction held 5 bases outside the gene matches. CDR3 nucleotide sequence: TGTGCCAGCAGGATCCGGGACAGCTATGGCTACACCTTC. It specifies CASRIRDSYGYTF.

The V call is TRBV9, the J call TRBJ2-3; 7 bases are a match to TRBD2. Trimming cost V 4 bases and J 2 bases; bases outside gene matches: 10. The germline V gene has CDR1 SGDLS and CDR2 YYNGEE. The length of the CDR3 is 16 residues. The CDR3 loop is CASSLVGGGTTDTQYF. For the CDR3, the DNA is TGTGCCAGCAGCCTGGTGGGGGGAGGGACCACAGATACGCAGTATTTT.

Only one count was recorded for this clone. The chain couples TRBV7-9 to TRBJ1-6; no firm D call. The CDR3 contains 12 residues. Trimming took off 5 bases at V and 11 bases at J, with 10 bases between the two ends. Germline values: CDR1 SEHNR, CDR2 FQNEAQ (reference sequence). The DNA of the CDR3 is TGTGCCAGCAGCGACGGAGAGGCACCCCTCCACTTT. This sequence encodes CASSDGEAPLHF.

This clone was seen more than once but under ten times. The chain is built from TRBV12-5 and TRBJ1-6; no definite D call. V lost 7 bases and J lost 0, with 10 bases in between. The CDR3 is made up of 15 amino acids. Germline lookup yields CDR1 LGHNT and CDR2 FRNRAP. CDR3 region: CASARGSSYNSPLHF. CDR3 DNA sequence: TGTGCTAGTGCCCGAGGTAGCTCCTATAATTCACCCCTCCACTTT.

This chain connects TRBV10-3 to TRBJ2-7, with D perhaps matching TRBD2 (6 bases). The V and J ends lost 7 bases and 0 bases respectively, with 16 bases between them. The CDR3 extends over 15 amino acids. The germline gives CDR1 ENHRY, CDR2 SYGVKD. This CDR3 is CAINDPRGSSYEQYF. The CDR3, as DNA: TGTGCCATCAACGATCCACGGGGGAGCTCCTACGAGCAGTACTTC.

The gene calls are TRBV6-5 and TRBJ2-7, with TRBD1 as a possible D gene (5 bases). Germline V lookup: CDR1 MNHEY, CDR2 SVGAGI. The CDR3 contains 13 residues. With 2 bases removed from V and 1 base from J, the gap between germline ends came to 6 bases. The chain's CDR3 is CASSYQGSYEQYF. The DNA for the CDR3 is TGTGCCAGCAGTTACCAGGGTTCCTACGAGCAGTACTTC.

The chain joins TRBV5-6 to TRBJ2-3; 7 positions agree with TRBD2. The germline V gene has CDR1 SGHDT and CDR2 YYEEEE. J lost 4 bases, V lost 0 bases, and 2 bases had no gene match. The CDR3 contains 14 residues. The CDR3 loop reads CASSLGGSSDTQYF. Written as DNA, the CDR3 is TGTGCCAGCAGCTTGGGCGGGAGCTCAGATACGCAGTATTTT.

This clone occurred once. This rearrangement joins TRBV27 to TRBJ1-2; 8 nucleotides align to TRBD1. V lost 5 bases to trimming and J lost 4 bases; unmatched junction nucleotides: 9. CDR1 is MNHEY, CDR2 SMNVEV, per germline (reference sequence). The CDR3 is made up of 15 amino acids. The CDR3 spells CASSPWTGSPYGYTF. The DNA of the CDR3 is TGTGCCAGCAGTCCCTGGACAGGGTCCCCCTATGGCTACACCTTC.

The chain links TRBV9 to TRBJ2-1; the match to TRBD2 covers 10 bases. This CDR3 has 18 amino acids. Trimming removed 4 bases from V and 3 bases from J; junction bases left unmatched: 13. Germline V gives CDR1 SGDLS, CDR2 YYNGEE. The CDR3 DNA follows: TGTGCCAGCAGCCAACAGACCAGCGGGACTAGCGTCTACAATGAGCAGTTCTTC. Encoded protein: CASSQQTSGTSVYNEQFF.

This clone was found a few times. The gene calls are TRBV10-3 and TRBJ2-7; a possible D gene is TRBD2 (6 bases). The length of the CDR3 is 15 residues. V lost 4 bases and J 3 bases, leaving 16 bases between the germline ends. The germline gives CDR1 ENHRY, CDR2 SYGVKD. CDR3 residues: CAISGSSAGLYEQYF. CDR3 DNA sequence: TGTGCCATCAGTGGGTCCTCCGCGGGGCTCTACGAGCAGTACTTC.

The CDR3 coding sequence is TGTGCCAGCAGTTTAATGCGGGGTCCGGGGCGAGGCTACACCTTC. This sequence encodes CASSLMRGPGRGYTF. The V call is TRBV27, the J call TRBJ1-2, with D possibly TRBD1 on 5 matching bases. V was clipped by 2 bases and J by 8 bases, with 18 bases between them. The CDR3 is made up of 15 amino acids. Germline V gene sequence: CDR1 MNHEY, CDR2 SMNVEV (reference sequence).

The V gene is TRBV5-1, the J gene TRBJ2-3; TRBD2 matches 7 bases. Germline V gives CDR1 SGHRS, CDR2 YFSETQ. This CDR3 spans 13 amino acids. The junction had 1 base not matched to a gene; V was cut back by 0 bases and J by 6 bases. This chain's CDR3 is CASSLDGRDTQYF. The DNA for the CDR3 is TGCGCCAGCAGCTTGGACGGGAGGGATACGCAGTATTTT. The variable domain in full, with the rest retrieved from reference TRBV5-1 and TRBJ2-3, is KAGVTQTPRYLIKTRGQQVTLSCSPISGHRSVSWYQQTPGQGLQFLFEYFSETQRNKGNFPGRFSGRQFSNSRSEMNVSTLELGDSALYLCASSLDGRDTQYFGPGTRLTVL.

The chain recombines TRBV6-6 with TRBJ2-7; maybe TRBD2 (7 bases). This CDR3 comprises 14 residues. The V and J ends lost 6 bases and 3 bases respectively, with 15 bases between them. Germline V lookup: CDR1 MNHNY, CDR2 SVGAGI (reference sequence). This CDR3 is CASRAGQGFYEQYF. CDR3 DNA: TGTGCCAGCAGAGCGGGACAAGGATTCTACGAGCAGTACTTC.

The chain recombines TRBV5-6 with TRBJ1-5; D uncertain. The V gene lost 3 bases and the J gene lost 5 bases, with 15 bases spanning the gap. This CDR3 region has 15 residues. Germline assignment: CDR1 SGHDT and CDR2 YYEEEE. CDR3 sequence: CASSSRVNPYQPQHF. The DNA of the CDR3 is TGTGCCAGCAGCTCCCGGGTTAATCCGTATCAGCCCCAGCATTTT.